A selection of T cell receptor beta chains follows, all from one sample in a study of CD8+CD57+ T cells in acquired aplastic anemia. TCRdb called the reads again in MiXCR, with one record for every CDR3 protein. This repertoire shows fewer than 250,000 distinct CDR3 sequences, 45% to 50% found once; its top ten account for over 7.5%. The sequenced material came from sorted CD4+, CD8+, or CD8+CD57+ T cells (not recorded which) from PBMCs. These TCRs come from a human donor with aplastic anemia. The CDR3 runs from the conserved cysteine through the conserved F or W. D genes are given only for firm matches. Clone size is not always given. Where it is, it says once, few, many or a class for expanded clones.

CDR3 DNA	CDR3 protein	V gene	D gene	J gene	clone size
TGTGCCAGCAGTGGACGTGAGCAGTTCTTC	CASSGREQFF	TRBV2	NA	TRBJ2-1	many
TGTGCCATCAGTGGCGCGGGCACAGATACGCAGTATTTT	CAISGAGTDTQYF	TRBV10-3	NA	TRBJ2-3	NA
TGCGCCAGCAGCTGGGGATTTGCCTCCTACGAGCAGTACTTC	CASSWGFASYEQYF	TRBV5-1	NA	TRBJ2-7	many
TGTGCCACCAGTCCGCAACAGGGAAGGGATTCACCCCTCCACTTT	CATSPQQGRDSPLHF	TRBV24-1	NA	TRBJ1-6	once
TGCAGTGCTAGAAGAGGGGATTCCTACAATGAGCAGTTCTTC	CSARRGDSYNEQFF	TRBV20-1	NA	TRBJ2-1	NA
TGTGCCAGCAGCTTAAGAGGAAGGGCAGAGATGAACACTGAAGCTTTCTTT	CASSLRGRAEMNTEAFF	TRBV7-3	NA	TRBJ1-1	NA
TGTGCCACCAGTGAAAGGGACAGGAGGGTTCGGTTTTTT	CATSERDRRVRFF	TRBV24-1	TRBD1	TRBJ1-4	many
TGTGCCAGCAGTTCCAGGGGGACCTACGAGCAGTACTTC	CASSSRGTYEQYF	TRBV2	TRBD1	TRBJ2-7	NA
TGCGCCAGCAGCCACCTTAGCGGGGGGAACAATGAGCAGCTCTTC	CASSHLSGGNNEQLF	TRBV4-1	TRBD2	TRBJ2-1	NA
TGTGCCAGCAGTTTATTCGGGGGGTCTGGCTACACCTTC	CASSLFGGSGYTF	TRBV28	NA	TRBJ1-2	many
TGCGCCAGCAGTGAGGCCCCACCCACTGGCGGGGGGGCCTATGAGCAGTTCTTC	CASSEAPPTGGGAYEQFF	TRBV10-2	TRBD2	TRBJ2-1	NA
TGTGCCAGTAGTGCGATTCCGGGAGACAGGGGGCGCGACGAGCAGTACTTC	CASSAIPGDRGRDEQYF	TRBV19	TRBD1	TRBJ2-7	many
TGCGCCAGCAGTGAGGGGGGGACTAGCGGGAGGGAGCAGTACTTC	CASSEGGTSGREQYF	TRBV10-2	TRBD2	TRBJ2-7	NA